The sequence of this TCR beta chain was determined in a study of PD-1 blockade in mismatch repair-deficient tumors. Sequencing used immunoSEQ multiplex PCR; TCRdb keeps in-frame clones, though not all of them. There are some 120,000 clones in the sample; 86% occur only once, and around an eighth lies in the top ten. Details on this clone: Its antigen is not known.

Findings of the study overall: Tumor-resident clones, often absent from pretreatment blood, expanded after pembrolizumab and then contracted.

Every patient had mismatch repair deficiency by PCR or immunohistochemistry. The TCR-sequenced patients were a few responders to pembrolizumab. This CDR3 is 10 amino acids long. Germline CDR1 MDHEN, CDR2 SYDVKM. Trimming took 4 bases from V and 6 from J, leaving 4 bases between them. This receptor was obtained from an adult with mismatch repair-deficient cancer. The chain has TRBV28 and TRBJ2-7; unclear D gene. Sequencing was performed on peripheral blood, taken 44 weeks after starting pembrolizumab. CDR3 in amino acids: CASSYREQYF. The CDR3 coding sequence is TGTGCCAGCAGTTACCGCGAGCAGTACTTC. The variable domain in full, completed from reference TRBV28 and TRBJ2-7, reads DVKVTQSSRYLVKRTGEKVFLECVQDMDHENMFWYRQDPGLGLRLIYFSYDVKMKEKGDIPEGYSVSREKKERFSLILESASTNQTSMYLCASSYREQYFGPGTRLTVT.